The sequence of this T cell receptor beta chain was determined in a study of early T cells in non-severe SARS-CoV-2 infection. Study-wide context: Investigators sequenced bulk RNA drawn from unsorted whole blood, and chains remained unpaired. Study-level results: Database matching using VDJdb favored anti-spike CD8 responses, with private and CD4 specificities left missing.

About this clonotype: The antigen remains undetermined.

Each cDNA molecule carried a unique molecular identifier. In TCRdb, the 5' RACE reads were re-called with MiXCR into one record per CDR3 protein. The sample consists of some 91,000 distinct CDR3 sequences, about 12% of them appearing once. This TCR derives from an adult who was a healthcare worker with PCR-confirmed SARS-CoV-2 infection or an uninfected control (not recorded which). The sequencing input was whole blood.

CDR3 DNA: TGTGCCAGCAGTTATCGTGCAAGAGGAAAGCTATCTGGAAACACCATATATTTT. Protein: CASSYRARGKLSGNTIYF. The chain employs TRBV6-5 and TRBJ1-3, with D unclear. Germline V gene sequence: CDR1 MNHEY, CDR2 SVGAGI. The V gene lost 3 bases and the J gene lost 1 base, with 19 bases spanning the gap. This CDR3 region has 18 residues.